This TCR beta chain was recovered during a study of blood T cell repertoires in COVID-19. About the research overall: The United States, Italy and Spain were the sources of the acute and convalescent COVID-19 samples. From T cells, B-cell-depleted T cells, or PBMCs came the material, which was cDNA or gDNA.

The length of the CDR3 is 12 residues. Per the germline V gene, CDR1 is LGHDT and CDR2 is YNNKEL (reference sequence). Trimming removed 4 bases at V and 4 bases at J, with 7 bases between. Original handling: Reference gene primer amplification gave nucleated cell count estimates. TCRdb's table, derived via immunoSEQ multiplex PCR, lists solely in-frame clones and lacks some. The V and J calls and clone size were taken over from that table, and D and trimming were inferred from the DNA. In the table there are roughly 110,000 clones, 84% of which are singletons. The rearrangement uses TRBV3-1 (or the pseudogene TRBV3-2) and TRBJ2-5; D unclear. Sample: peripheral blood. The TCR sequence derives from a human donor in a cohort sampled during active COVID-19. The CDR3 region has the DNA TGTGCCAGCAGCCTCCAGGTAGAGACCCAGTACTTC. It yields the protein CASSLQVETQYF.